Sequencing of this T cell receptor beta chain was carried out in a study of blood T cell repertoires in COVID-19. Study-level background: The cDNA or gDNA used as material had been derived from T cells, B-cell-depleted T cells, or PBMCs.

Sequencing used immunoSEQ multiplex PCR; TCRdb keeps in-frame clones, though not all of them. Here the sample spans under 300,000 clones, approximately 87% being singletons. Seattle cases were enrolled at active infection and followed longitudinally. From germline, CDR1 is MDHEN and CDR2 SYDVKM. The ends were cut back, 6 bases at V and 1 base at J, with 18 bases in the middle. The CDR3 covers 16 residues. Material for sequencing was peripheral blood. The genes are TRBV28 and TRBJ1-2; a possible D gene is TRBD1 (6 bases). This TCR was recovered from a woman aged 25-40 years with COVID-19, enrolled during active disease. The CDR3 nucleotides read TGTGCCAGCAGCCGAAGGGGGGGGGATTTTAACTATGGCTACACCTTC. It specifies CASSRRGGDFNYGYTF.